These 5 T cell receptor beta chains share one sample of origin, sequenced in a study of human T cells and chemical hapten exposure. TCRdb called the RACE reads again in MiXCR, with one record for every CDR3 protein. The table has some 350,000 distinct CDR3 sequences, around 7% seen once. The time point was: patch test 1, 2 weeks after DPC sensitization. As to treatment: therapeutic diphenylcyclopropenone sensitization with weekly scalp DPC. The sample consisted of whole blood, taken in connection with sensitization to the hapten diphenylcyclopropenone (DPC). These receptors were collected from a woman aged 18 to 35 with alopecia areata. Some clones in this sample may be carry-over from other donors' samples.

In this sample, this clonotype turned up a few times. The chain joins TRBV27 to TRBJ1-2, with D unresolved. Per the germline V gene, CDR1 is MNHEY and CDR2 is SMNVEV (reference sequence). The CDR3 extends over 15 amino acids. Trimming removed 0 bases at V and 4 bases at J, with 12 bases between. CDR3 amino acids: CASSLSKAGGYGYTF. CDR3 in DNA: TGTGCCAGCAGTTTATCGAAGGCTGGAGGCTATGGCTACACCTTC.

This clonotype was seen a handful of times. The CDR3 sequence is CASSLTTGQTEAFF. In DNA, the CDR3 is TGTGCCAGCAGCTTAACGACAGGGCAAACTGAAGCTTTCTTT. This sequence joins TRBV7-2 and TRBJ1-1, with TRBD1 identical over 7 bases. CDR1 and CDR2 from the germline V gene are SGHTA and FQGNSA. The CDR3 runs to 14 residues. The V segment lost 2 bases and the J segment 5 bases; nucleotides outside the gene matches: 5.

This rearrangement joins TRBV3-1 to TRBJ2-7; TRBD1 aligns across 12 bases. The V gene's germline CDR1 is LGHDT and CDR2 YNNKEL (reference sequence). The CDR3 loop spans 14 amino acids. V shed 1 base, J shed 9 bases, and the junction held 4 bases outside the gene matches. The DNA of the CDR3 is TGTGCCAGCAGCCAAGGGGACAGGGGGCGACGGCAGTACTTC. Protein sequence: CASSQGDRGRRQYF.

CDR3 bases: TGTGCCAGCAGAACAGGCTACGAGCAGTACTTC. Residues: CASRTGYEQYF. This chain connects TRBV6-2 or TRBV6-3 to TRBJ2-7; D might be TRBD1 (5 bases). The CDR3 runs to 11 residues. Trimming shortened V by 6 bases and J by 3 bases, and 6 bases separated the two germline ends. From germline, CDR1 is MNHEY and CDR2 SVGEGT.

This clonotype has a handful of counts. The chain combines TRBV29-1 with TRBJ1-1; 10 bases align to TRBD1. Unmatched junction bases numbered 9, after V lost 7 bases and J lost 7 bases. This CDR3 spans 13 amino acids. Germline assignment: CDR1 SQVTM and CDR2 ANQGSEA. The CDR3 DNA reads TGCAGCGCAGCCTGGGACAGGGGAAGTGAAGCTTTCTTT. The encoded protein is CSAAWDRGSEAFF. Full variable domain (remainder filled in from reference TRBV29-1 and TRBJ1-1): SAVISQKPSRDICQRGTSLTIQCQVDSQVTMMFWYRQQPGQSLTLIATANQGSEATYESGFVIDKFPISRPNLTFSTLTVSNMSPEDSSIYLCSAAWDRGSEAFFGQGTRLTVV.